This TCR beta chain was found in a study of cytomegalovirus exposure and HLA in healthy donors. Study context: Earlier, 150 million to 200 million T cells were analyzed, and 95 million to 140 million unique TCR beta sequences were found among them.

Study findings and constraints: A later analysis showed HLA-associated TCR beta chains outstripping equally common others in clonal expansion. TCR beta V segments were, for the most part, productive about 87% or about 30% of the time in an earlier analysis. Further analysis was carried out later, and it showed several of the most significant clusters appearing linked to common viral pathogens.

Germline-derived CDR1 and CDR2 are SEHNR and FQNEAQ (reference sequence). V lost 8 bases to trimming and J lost 6 bases, with 13 bases between them. This CDR3 has 12 amino acids. As regards this clone: Its matching antigen is unknown.

Both 60 Vbeta primers and 13 Jbeta primers went into the PCR. The repertoire was sequenced with immunoSEQ multiplex PCR; TCRdb's copy has only in-frame clones and lacks some. The repertoire consists of around 130,000 clones, with about 63% occurring once and the leading ten covering less than 2%. The chain is built from TRBV7-9 and TRBJ1-2; possible D gene TRBD1, 6 bases. The sequencing sample was made of PBMCs. This clonotype originated in a man younger than 40 in good health and CMV-seropositive. CDR3 sequence: CASGGGRDGYTF. The DNA for the CDR3 is TGTGCCAGCGGGGGGGGCAGGGATGGCTACACCTTC. The full variable domain, completed using reference TRBV7-9 and TRBJ1-2, is DTGVSQNPRHKITKRGQNVTFRCDPISEHNRLYWYRQTLGQGPEFLTYFQNEAQLEKSRLLSDRFSAERPKGSFSTLEIQRTEQGDSAMYLCASGGGRDGYTFGSGTRLTVV.